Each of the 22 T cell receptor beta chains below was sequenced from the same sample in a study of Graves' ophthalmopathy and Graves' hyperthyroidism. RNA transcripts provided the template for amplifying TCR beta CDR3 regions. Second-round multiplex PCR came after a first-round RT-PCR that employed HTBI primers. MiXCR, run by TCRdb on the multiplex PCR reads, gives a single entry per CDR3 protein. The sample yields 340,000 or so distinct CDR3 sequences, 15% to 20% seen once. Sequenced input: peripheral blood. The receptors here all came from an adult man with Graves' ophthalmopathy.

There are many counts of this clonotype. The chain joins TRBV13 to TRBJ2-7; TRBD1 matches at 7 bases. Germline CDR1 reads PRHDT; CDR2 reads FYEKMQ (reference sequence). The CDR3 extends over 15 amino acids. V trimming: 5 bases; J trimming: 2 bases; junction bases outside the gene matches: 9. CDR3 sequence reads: CASSGLTGPTYEQYF. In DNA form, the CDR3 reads TGTGCCAGCAGCGGACTGACAGGGCCAACCTACGAGCAGTACTTC.

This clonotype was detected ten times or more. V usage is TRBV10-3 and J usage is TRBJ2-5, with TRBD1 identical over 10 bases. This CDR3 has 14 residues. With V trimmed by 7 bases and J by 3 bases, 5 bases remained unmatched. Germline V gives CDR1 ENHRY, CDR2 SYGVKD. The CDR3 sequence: CAIKTGTGEETQYF. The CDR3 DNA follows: TGTGCCATCAAAACCGGGACAGGGGAAGAGACCCAGTACTTC.

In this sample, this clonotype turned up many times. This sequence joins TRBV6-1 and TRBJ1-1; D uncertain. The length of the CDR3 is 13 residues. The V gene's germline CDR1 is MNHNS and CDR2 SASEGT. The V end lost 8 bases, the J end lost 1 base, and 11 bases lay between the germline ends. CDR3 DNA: TGTGCCAGCCGTCCATGGGCGAACACTGAAGCTTTCTTT. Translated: CASRPWANTEAFF.

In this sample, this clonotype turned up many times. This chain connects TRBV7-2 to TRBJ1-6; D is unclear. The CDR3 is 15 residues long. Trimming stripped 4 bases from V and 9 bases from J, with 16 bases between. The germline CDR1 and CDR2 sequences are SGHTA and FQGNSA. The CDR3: CASSSHGREVSPLHF. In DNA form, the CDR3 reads TGTGCCAGCAGCTCACACGGAAGGGAGGTTTCACCCCTCCACTTT.

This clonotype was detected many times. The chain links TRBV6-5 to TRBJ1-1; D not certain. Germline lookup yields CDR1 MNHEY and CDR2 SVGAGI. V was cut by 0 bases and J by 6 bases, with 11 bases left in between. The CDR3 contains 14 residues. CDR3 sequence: CASSYSAFGAEAFF. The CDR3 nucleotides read TGTGCCAGCAGTTACTCCGCGTTCGGCGCTGAAGCTTTCTTT.

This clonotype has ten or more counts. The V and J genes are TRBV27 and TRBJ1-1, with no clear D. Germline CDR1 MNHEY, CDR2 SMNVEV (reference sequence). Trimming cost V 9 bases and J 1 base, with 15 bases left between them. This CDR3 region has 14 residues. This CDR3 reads CARQSGYRNTEAFF. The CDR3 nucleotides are TGTGCCAGACAATCTGGGTATCGGAACACTGAAGCTTTCTTT.

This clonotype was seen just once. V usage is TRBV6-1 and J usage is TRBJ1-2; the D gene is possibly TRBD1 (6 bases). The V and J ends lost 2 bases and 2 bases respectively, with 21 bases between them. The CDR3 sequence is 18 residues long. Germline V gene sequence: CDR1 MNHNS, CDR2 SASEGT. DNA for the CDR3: TGTGCCAGCAGTGAATACAGGGCGGTAACTCGCGGGAACTATGGCTACACCTTC. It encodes CASSEYRAVTRGNYGYTF.

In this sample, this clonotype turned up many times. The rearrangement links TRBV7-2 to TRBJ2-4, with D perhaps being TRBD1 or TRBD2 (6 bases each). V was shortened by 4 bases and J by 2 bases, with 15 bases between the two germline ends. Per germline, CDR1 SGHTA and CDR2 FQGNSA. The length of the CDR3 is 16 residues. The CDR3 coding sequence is TGTGCCAGCAGCTCAACAGGGACTGGGCCCAAAAACATTCAGTACTTC. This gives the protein CASSSTGTGPKNIQYF.

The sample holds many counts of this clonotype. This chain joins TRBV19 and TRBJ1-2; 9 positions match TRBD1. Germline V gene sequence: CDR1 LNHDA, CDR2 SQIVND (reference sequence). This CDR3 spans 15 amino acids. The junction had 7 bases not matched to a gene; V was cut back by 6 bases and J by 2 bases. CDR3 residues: CASSPGQGRNYGYTF. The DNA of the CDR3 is TGTGCCAGTAGCCCCGGACAGGGGCGGAACTATGGCTACACCTTC.

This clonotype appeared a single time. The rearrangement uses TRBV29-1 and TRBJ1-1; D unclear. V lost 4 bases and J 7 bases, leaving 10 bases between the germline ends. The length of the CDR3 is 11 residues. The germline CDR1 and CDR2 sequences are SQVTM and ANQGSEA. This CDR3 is CSVVTVDEAFF. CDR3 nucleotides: TGCAGCGTTGTAACAGTAGATGAAGCTTTCTTT.

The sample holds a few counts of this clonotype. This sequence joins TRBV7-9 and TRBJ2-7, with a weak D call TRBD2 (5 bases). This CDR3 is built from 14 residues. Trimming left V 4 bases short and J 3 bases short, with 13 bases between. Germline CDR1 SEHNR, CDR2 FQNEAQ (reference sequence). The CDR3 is CASSSPGKGYEQYF. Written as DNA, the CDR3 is TGTGCCAGCAGCTCGCCCGGGAAAGGCTACGAGCAGTACTTC.

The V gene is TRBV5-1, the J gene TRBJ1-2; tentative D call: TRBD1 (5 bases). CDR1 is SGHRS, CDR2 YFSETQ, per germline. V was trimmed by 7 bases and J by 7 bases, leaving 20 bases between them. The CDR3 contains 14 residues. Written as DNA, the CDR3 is TGCGCCAGCGGACACCCCTCTGTTAATTTTGGCTACACCTTC. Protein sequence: CASGHPSVNFGYTF.

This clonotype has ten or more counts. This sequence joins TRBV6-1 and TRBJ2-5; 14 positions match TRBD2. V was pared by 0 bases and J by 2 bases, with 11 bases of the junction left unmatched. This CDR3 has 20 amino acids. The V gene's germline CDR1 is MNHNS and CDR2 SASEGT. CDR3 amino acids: CASSEALLGLAGGGQETQYF. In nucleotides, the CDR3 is TGTGCCAGCAGTGAAGCGCTTCTCGGACTAGCGGGAGGAGGACAAGAGACCCAGTACTTC.

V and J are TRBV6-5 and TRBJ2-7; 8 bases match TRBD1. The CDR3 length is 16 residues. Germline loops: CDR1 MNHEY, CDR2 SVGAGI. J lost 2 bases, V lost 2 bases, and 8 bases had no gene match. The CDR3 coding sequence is TGTGCCAGCAGTTACCGAGCGACAGGGGACCCCTACGAGCAGTACTTC. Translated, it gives CASSYRATGDPYEQYF.

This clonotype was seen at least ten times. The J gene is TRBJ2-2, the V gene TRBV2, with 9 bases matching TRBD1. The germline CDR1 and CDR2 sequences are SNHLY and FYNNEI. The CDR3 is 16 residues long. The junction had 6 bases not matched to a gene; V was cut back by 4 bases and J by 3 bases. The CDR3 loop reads CASSVSDRGYTGELFF. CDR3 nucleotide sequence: TGTGCCAGCAGTGTGTCGGACAGGGGATACACCGGGGAGCTGTTTTTT.

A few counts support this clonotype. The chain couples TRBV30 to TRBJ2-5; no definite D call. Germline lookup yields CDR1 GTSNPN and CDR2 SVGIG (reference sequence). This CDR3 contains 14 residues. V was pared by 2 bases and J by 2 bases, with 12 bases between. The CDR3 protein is CAWSSGLGQETQYF. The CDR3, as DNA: TGTGCCTGGAGTTCGGGCCTAGGGCAAGAGACCCAGTACTTC.

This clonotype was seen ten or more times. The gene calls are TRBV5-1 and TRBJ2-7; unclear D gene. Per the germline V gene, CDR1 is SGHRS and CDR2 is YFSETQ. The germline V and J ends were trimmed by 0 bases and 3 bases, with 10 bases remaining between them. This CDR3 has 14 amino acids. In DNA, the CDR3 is TGCGCCAGCAGCTTGGCGGGCCAAGACTACGAGCAGTACTTC. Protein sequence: CASSLAGQDYEQYF. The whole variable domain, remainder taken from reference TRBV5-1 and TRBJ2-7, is KAGVTQTPRYLIKTRGQQVTLSCSPISGHRSVSWYQQTPGQGLQFLFEYFSETQRNKGNFPGRFSGRQFSNSRSEMNVSTLELGDSALYLCASSLAGQDYEQYFGPGTRLTVT.

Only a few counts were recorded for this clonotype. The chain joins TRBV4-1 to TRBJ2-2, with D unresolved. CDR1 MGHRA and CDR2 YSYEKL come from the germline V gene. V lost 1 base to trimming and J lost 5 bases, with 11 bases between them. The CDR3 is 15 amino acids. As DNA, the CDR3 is TGCGCCAGCAGCCAAGCGCTCCGAGGTACCGGGGAGCTGTTTTTT. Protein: CASSQALRGTGELFF.

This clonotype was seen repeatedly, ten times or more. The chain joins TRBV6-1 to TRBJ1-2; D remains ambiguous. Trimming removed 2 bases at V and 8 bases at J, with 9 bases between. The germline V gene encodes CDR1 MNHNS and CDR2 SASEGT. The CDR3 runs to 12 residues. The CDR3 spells CASSELGEGYTF. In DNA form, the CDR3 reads TGTGCCAGCAGTGAACTCGGGGAAGGCTACACCTTC.

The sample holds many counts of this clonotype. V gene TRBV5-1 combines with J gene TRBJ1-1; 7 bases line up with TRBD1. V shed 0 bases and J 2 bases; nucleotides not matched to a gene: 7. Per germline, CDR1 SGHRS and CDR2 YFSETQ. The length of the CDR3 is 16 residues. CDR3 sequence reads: CASSLDQRGGNTEAFF. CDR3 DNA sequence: TGCGCCAGCAGCTTGGACCAAAGAGGGGGCAACACTGAAGCTTTCTTT.

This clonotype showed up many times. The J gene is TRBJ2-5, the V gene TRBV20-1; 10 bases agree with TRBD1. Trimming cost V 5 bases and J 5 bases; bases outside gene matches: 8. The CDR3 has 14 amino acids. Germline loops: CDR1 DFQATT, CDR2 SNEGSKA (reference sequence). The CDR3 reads CSADVPGQGETQYF. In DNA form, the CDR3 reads TGCAGTGCTGACGTACCGGGACAGGGGGAGACCCAGTACTTC.

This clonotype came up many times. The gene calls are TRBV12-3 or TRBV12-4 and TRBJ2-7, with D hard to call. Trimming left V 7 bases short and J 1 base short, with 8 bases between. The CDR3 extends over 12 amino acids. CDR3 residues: CASNLGSYEQYF. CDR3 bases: TGTGCCAGCAATTTGGGGTCCTACGAGCAGTACTTC.